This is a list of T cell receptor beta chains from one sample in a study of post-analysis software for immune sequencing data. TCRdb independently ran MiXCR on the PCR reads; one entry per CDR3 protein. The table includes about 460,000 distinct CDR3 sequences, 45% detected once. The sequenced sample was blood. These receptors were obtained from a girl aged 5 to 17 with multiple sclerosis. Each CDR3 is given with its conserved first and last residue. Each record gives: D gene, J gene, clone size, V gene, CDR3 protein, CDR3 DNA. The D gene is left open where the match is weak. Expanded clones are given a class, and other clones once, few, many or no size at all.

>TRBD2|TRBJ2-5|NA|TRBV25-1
CASSAGLAGERQYF
TGTGCCAGCAGTGCGGGACTAGCGGGAGAGAGGCAGTACTTC
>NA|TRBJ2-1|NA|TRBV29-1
CSILGPSAYNEQFF
TGCAGCATTTTGGGACCTAGCGCCTACAATGAGCAGTTCTTC
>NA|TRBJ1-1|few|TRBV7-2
CASSSLGADTEAFF
TGTGCCAGCAGCTCGCTCGGGGCCGACACTGAAGCTTTCTTT
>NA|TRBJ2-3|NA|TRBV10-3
CAISEDRQLTDTQYF
TGTGCCATCAGCGAGGACAGACAACTCACAGATACGCAGTATTTT
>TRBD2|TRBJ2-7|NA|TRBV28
CASSLTGLAGRGYEQYF
TGTGCCAGCAGTTTGACGGGACTAGCGGGAAGAGGCTACGAGCAGTACTTC
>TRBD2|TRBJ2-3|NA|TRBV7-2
CASSPIPGLAEYTNTDTQYF
TGTGCCAGCAGCCCAATCCCGGGACTAGCGGAATATACAAACACAGATACGCAGTATTTT
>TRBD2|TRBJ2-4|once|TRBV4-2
CASSHFLGLAGEVAKNIQYF
TGTGCCAGCAGCCACTTCCTGGGACTAGCGGGGGAGGTAGCCAAAAACATTCAGTACTTC
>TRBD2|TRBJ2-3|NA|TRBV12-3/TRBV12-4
CASSTLGGLAGFTDTQYF
TGTGCCAGCAGTACCTTAGGGGGACTAGCGGGCTTCACAGATACGCAGTATTTT
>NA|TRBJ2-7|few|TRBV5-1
CASSLELEGSYEQYF
TGCGCCAGCAGCTTGGAACTAGAAGGCTCCTACGAGCAGTACTTC
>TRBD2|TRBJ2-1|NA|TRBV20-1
CSASPGLAGVNKQFF
TGCAGTGCTTCTCCGGGACTAGCGGGAGTGAATAAGCAGTTCTTC
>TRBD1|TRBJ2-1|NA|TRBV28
CASSLLDRESNEQFF
TGTGCCAGCAGTTTGCTGGACAGGGAGTCCAATGAGCAGTTCTTC
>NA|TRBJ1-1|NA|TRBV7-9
CASSFPATGANTEAFF
TGTGCCAGCAGCTTCCCCGCTACAGGAGCCAACACTGAAGCTTTCTTT
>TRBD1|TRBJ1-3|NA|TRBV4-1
CASSPDPNTGTAYF
TGCGCCAGCAGCCCGGACCCCAACACCGGGACAGCATATTTT
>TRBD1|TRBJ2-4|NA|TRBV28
CASSPVGTGHEEQYF
TGTGCCAGCAGTCCAGTCGGGACAGGGCACGAGGAGCAGTACTTC
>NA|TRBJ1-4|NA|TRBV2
CALGPEPNEKLFF
TGTGCCCTGGGCCCGGAGCCTAATGAAAAACTGTTTTTT
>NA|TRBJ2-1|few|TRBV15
CATSRDPASANEQFF
TGTGCCACCAGCAGAGACCCGGCTAGCGCGAATGAGCAGTTCTTC
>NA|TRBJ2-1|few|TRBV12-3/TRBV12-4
CASSLRRSGNEQFF
TGTGCCAGCAGTTTACGCCGATCCGGCAATGAGCAGTTCTTC
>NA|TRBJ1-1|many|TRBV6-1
CATNRGDTEAFF
TGTGCCACGAATAGGGGTGACACTGAAGCTTTCTTT
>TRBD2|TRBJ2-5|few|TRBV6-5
CASRPGLARETQYF
TGTGCCAGCAGGCCGGGACTAGCGAGGGAGACCCAGTACTTC
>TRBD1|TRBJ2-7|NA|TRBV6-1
CASSPRPRDRKLYEQYF
TGTGCCAGCAGTCCCCGACCCCGGGACAGAAAATTGTACGAGCAGTACTTC
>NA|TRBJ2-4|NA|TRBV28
CASSFVGSLAKNIQYF
TGTGCCAGCAGTTTCGTGGGATCCCTAGCCAAAAACATTCAGTACTTC
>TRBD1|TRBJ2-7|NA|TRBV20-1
CSAIPGQGIYEQYF
TGCAGTGCGATACCGGGACAGGGTATTTACGAGCAGTACTTC
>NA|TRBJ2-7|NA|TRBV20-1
CSPSDGPYEQYF
TGCAGTCCCTCCGACGGTCCCTACGAGCAGTACTTC
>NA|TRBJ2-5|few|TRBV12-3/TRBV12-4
CASSLDSGAAKTQYF
TGTGCCAGCAGTTTAGATTCCGGGGCCGCCAAGACCCAGTACTTC
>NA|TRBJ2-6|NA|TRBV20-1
CSASARGKSSGANVLTF
TGCAGTGCTAGCGCTCGGGGAAAGAGCTCTGGGGCCAACGTCCTGACTTTC
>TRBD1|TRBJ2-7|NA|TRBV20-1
CSATNPGQVSPSYEQYF
TGCAGTGCCACAAACCCGGGACAGGTCAGCCCATCCTACGAGCAGTACTTC
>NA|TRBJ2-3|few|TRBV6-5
CASSTSDTQYF
TGTGCCAGCAGTACCTCTGACACGCAGTATTTT
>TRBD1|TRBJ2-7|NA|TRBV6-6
CASSRTGVGTYEQYF
TGTGCCAGCAGTCGAACAGGGGTAGGGACCTACGAGCAGTACTTC